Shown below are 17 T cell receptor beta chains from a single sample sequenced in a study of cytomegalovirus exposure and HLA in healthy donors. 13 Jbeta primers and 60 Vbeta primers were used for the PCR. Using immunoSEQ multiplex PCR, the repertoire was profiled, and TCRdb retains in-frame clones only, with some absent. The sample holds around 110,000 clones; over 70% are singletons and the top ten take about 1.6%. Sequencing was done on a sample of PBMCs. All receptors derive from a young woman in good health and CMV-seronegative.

The chain's CDR3 is CASKVGAIGETQYF. CDR3 coding DNA: TGCGCCAGCAAGGTGGGGGCGATCGGAGAGACCCAGTACTTC. This sequence joins TRBV10-2 and TRBJ2-5; D possibly corresponds to TRBD1 (6 bases). Germline CDR1 and CDR2: WSHSY and SAAADI. This CDR3 spans 14 amino acids. V was shortened by 7 bases and J by 4 bases, with 16 bases between the two germline ends.

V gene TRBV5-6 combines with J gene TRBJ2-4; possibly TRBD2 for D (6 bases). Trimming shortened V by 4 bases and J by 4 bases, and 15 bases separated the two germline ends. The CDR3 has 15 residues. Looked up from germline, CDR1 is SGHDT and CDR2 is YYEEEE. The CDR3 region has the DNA TGTGCCAGCAGCCCTATAGGCGGGGTAAAAAACATTCAGTACTTC. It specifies CASSPIGGVKNIQYF.

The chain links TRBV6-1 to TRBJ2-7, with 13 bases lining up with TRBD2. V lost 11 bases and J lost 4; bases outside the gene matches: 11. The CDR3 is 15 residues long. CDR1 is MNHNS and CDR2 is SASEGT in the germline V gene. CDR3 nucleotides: TGTGCCTGTTTCGGACTAGCGGGGGTCGATTACGAGCAGTACTTC. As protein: CACFGLAGVDYEQYF.

CDR3 sequence: CASSKDSSYNSPLHF. Written as DNA, the CDR3 is TGTGCCAGTAGTAAGGACAGCTCCTATAATTCACCCCTCCACTTT. This rearrangement joins TRBV19 to TRBJ1-6, with D perhaps matching TRBD1 (6 bases). Trimming took 4 bases from V and 0 from J, leaving 7 bases between them. CDR1 and CDR2 (germline): LNHDA, SQIVND (reference sequence). This CDR3 is 15 amino acids long.

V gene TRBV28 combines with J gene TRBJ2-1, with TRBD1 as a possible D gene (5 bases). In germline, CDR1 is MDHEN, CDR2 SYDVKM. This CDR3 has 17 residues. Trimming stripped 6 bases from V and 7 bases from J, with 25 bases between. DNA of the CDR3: TGTGCCAGCAGCCCTTTTTCCGGACAACCCCTTAGGAATGAGCAGTTCTTC. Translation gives CASSPFSGQPLRNEQFF.

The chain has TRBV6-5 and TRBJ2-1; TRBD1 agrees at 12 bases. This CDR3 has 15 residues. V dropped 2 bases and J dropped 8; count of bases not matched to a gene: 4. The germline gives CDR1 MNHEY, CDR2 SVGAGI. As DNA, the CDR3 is TGTGCCAGCAGTTACGTCGGGACAGGGGGCTATGAGCAGTTCTTC. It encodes CASSYVGTGGYEQFF.

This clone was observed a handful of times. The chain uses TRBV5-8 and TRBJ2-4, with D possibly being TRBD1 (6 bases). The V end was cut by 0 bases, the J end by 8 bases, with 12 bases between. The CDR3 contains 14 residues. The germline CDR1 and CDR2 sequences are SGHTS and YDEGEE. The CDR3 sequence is CASSLGGRRDIQYF. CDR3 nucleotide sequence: TGTGCCAGCAGCTTGGGGGGGCGGCGGGACATTCAGTACTTC.

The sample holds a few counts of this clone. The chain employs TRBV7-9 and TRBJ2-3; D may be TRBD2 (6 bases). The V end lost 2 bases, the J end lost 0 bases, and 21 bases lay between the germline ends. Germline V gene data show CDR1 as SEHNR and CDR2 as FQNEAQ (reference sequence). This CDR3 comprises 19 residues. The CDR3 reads CASSLKGRTGTRSTDTQYF. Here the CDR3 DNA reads TGTGCCAGCAGCTTAAAGGGCCGCACCGGGACTCGTAGCACAGATACGCAGTATTTT.

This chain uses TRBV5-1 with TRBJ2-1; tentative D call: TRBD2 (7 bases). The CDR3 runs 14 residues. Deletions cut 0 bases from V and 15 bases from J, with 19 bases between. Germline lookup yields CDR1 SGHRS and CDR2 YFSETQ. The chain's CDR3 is CASSLGGTEGGRFF. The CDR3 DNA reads TGCGCCAGCAGCTTGGGAGGGACCGAGGGGGGGCGGTTCTTC.

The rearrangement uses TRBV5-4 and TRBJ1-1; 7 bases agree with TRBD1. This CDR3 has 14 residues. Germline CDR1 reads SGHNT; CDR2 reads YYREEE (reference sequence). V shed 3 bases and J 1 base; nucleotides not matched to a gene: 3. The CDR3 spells CASSWGQTNTEAFF. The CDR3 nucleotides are TGTGCCAGCAGCTGGGGACAGACGAACACTGAAGCTTTCTTT.

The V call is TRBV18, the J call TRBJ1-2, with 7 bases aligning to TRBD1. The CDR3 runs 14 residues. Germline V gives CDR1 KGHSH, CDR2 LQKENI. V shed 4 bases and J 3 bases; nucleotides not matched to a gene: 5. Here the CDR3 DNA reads TGTGCCAGCTCACGTTATGGGACAGACTATGGCTACACCTTC. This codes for CASSRYGTDYGYTF.

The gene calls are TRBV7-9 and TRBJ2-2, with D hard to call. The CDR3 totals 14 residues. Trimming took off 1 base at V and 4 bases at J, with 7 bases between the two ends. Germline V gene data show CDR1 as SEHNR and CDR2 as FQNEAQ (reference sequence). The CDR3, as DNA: TGTGCCAGCAGCTTAGACTCTATCACCGGGGAGCTGTTTTTT. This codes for CASSLDSITGELFF.

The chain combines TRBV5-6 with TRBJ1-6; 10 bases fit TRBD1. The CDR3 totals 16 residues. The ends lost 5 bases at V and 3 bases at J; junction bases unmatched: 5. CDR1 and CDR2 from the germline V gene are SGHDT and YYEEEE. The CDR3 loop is CASRETGGRYNSPLHF. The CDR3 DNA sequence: TGTGCCAGCAGGGAGACAGGGGGCCGCTATAATTCACCCCTCCACTTT.

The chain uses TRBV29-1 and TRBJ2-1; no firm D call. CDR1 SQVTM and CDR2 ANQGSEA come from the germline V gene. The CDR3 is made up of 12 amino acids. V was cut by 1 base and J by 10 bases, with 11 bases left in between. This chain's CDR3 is CSVEVLRQEQFF. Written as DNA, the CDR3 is TGCAGCGTTGAAGTCCTCCGACAAGAGCAGTTCTTC.

The CDR3 sequence is CASNQLGGSPLHF. In DNA form, the CDR3 reads TGTGCCAGCAACCAGCTTGGCGGTTCACCCCTCCACTTT. The chain combines TRBV6-6 with TRBJ1-6; D remains ambiguous. Between the trimmed V and J ends, which lost 7 bases and 9 bases, there was a span of 13 bases. The CDR3 runs to 13 residues. Germline loops: CDR1 MNHNY, CDR2 SVGAGI (reference sequence).

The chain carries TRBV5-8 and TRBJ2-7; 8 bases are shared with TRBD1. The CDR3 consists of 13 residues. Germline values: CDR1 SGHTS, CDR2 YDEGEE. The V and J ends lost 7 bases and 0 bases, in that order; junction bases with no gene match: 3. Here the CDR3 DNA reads TGTGCCAGCCCGGGACAGGACTCCTACGAGCAGTACTTC. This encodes CASPGQDSYEQYF.

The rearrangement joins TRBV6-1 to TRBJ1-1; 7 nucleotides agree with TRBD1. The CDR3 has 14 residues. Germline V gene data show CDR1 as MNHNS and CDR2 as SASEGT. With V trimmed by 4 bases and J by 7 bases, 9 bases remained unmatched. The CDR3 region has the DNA TGTGCCAGCAGTGGACGACAGGGATTGGTTGAAGCTTTCTTT. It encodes CASSGRQGLVEAFF.